The 29 T cell receptor beta chains listed next were all sequenced from one sample in a study of CXCR3-negative and CXCR3-positive naive CD8 T cells. Study-level results: A higher hydrophobicity marked the TRB CDR3s of CXCR3-positive naive cells versus CXCR3-negative naive cells.

These receptors have no known antigen. The authors prepared UMI-labeled TRB cDNA libraries by 5' RACE. TCRdb re-called the 5' RACE reads; every CDR3 protein appears as one record, without DNA. The table lists some 150,000 distinct CDR3 sequences. Sequencing used naive CXCR3+ CD8+ T cells from blood. Subset meaning: CD45RO-CCR7+CD27+CD95- naive CD8+ T cells expressing CXCR3 (TNR3+). The receptors shown here come from a human donor in good health. Some clones in this sample may be carry-over from other donors' samples.

The J gene is TRBJ2-3, the V gene TRBV2; lacking DNA, the TRBD2 call made by TCRdb goes unchecked. The germline V gene encodes CDR1 SNHLY and CDR2 FYNNEI. This CDR3 contains 17 residues. The CDR3 here is CASSAIERGDGTDTQYF.

The V and J genes are TRBV15 and TRBJ1-4; checking the TCRdb D call of TRBD1 is not possible without DNA. CDR3 length: 14 amino acids. Germline assignment: CDR1 LNHNV and CDR2 YYDKDF (reference sequence). CDR3 residues: CATARGRVNEKLFF.

This chain links TRBV28 with TRBJ1-2; without DNA, the TCRdb call of TRBD1 cannot be checked. CDR3 length: 15 residues. Per germline, CDR1 MDHEN and CDR2 SYDVKM. CDR3 loop: CASSYGDREIRFYTF.

V and J are TRBV30 and TRBJ2-1; TCRdb lists TRBD1, though no DNA is available to test this call. Germline V gives CDR1 GTSNPN, CDR2 SVGIG (reference sequence). This CDR3 spans 15 amino acids. CDR3 amino acids: CAWSVWGEMDNEQFF.

J is TRBJ2-7 and V is TRBV4-2; TCRdb's D gene call, TRBD2, goes unchecked for lack of DNA. Germline V gene data show CDR1 as LGHNA and CDR2 as YNFKEQ. The CDR3 loop spans 16 amino acids. The CDR3 is CASSQEAGGPSYEQYF.

The rearrangement uses TRBV28 and TRBJ2-7. The CDR3 extends over 13 amino acids. Germline V gene lookup returns CDR1 MDHEN and CDR2 SYDVKM. The CDR3 is CASSQQIIYEQYF.

The V gene is TRBV5-1, the J gene TRBJ2-7; TCRdb reports TRBD2, a call that lacks DNA to check it against. This CDR3 comprises 15 residues. Germline assignment: CDR1 SGHRS and CDR2 YFSETQ. The CDR3: CASSLAAGLAYEQYF.

V usage is TRBV12-3 or TRBV12-4 and J usage is TRBJ1-2. This CDR3 region has 15 residues. CDR3 sequence: CASSLGVWQSYGYTF.

The V and J genes are TRBV7-9 and TRBJ2-1; TCRdb designates TRBD2, a call that cannot be tested without DNA. Germline CDR1 is SEHNR and CDR2 is FQNEAQ (reference sequence). The CDR3 contains 15 residues. CDR3 region: CASSSLAGHYNEQFF.

The genes are TRBV5-4 and TRBJ1-1. The CDR3 is made up of 13 amino acids. The V gene's germline CDR1 is SGHNT and CDR2 YYREEE (reference sequence). CDR3 protein: CASSLNGETEAFF.

The genes are TRBV12-3 or TRBV12-4 and TRBJ2-7; with no DNA, the TCRdb D assignment of TRBD1 cannot be verified. The CDR3 loop spans 15 amino acids. Here the CDR3 reads CASRNGQAERYEQYF.

The rearrangement uses TRBV12-3 or TRBV12-4 and TRBJ1-2. The CDR3 runs to 14 residues. CDR3 sequence reads: CASSLFGFQLGYTF.

The V gene is TRBV7-9, the J gene TRBJ2-1; TCRdb returns TRBD2, unconfirmable since there is no DNA. The CDR3 is 14 amino acids. CDR1 is SEHNR and CDR2 is FQNEAQ in the germline V gene (reference sequence). CDR3 in amino acids: CASSATSPRNEQFF.

The chain has TRBV6-6 and TRBJ2-5; TCRdb reports TRBD2, a call that lacks DNA to check it against. Per germline, CDR1 MNHNY and CDR2 SVGAGI (reference sequence). The CDR3 is 14 residues long. The CDR3 here is CASTDAQGGETQYF.

CDR3 loop: CASSSRDWQETQYF. The chain is built from TRBV13 and TRBJ2-5; TCRdb gives TRBD2 as the D gene, but with no DNA this cannot be confirmed. CDR3 length: 14 residues. Per the germline V gene, CDR1 is PRHDT and CDR2 is FYEKMQ (reference sequence). The whole variable domain, filled in from reference TRBV13 and TRBJ2-5, reads AAGVIQSPRHLIKEKRETATLKCYPIPRHDTVYWYQQGPGQDPQFLISFYEKMQSDKGSIPDRFSAQQFSDYHSELNMSSLELGDSALYFCASSSRDWQETQYFGPGTRLLVL.

The genes are TRBV21-1 and TRBJ2-5; TCRdb calls TRBD1, which cannot be checked without DNA. TRBV21-1 is recorded as a pseudogene. This CDR3 is 15 amino acids long. CDR3 sequence: CASSSSGTPQETQYF.

The V gene is TRBV2, the J gene TRBJ2-2; TCRdb outputs TRBD2, but without DNA this stays unchecked. Germline V lookup: CDR1 SNHLY, CDR2 FYNNEI. The CDR3 is 20 amino acids. The CDR3 sequence: CASSYSQGLADGFNTGELFF.

The gene calls are TRBV29-1 and TRBJ2-7. This CDR3 has 13 amino acids. Per the germline V gene, CDR1 is SQVTM and CDR2 is ANQGSEA. The CDR3: CSVHIDSSYEQYF.

The chain has TRBV20-1 and TRBJ2-5. Germline loops: CDR1 DFQATT, CDR2 SNEGSKA (reference sequence). The CDR3 totals 14 residues. The CDR3 loop reads CSARDRLARETQYF.

The chain has TRBV9 and TRBJ1-1; TCRdb's assignment of TRBD1 cannot be checked, as there is no DNA. Germline CDR1 reads SGDLS; CDR2 reads YYNGEE. CDR3 length: 13 residues. CDR3 region: CASSPGTGPGAFF.

The chain has TRBV25-1 and TRBJ1-3; absent DNA, TCRdb's TRBD1 call cannot be checked. The CDR3 runs 21 residues. Germline values: CDR1 MGHDK, CDR2 SYGVNS. CDR3 sequence reads: CASSELGRRGACRISGNTIYF.

J is TRBJ1-2 and V is TRBV28; TCRdb reports TRBD1, a call that lacks DNA to check it against. The germline CDR1 and CDR2 sequences are MDHEN and SYDVKM. The CDR3 is made up of 16 amino acids. The CDR3 here is CASRVLKTRGNYGYTF.

CDR3 loop: CASSLSFSSYEQYF. The J gene is TRBJ2-7, the V gene TRBV28. Germline V gives CDR1 MDHEN, CDR2 SYDVKM. The CDR3 length is 14 residues.

This sequence joins TRBV6-1 and TRBJ1-5; TCRdb indicates TRBD1, and absent DNA this call remains unverified. Germline V gene lookup returns CDR1 MNHNS and CDR2 SASEGT. CDR3 length: 15 residues. The CDR3 is CASFRHEGASQPQHF.

The genes are TRBV15 and TRBJ2-7; TCRdb reports TRBD1, a call that lacks DNA to check it against. The CDR3 totals 17 residues. Germline loops: CDR1 LNHNV, CDR2 YYDKDF (reference sequence). The CDR3 loop reads CATSESLPGTGSYEQYF.

The chain carries TRBV7-8 and TRBJ2-7; the TCRdb D gene call, TRBD1, has no DNA to confirm it. The CDR3 runs to 14 residues. Per germline, CDR1 SGHVS and CDR2 FQNEAQ. The CDR3 spells CSSSFQGPAYEQYF.

The rearrangement joins TRBV28 to TRBJ1-2; TCRdb gives TRBD1 as the D gene, but with no DNA this cannot be confirmed. The CDR3 spans 15 residues. Germline-derived CDR1 and CDR2 are MDHEN and SYDVKM. CDR3 sequence: CASSLFQQGGDGYTF.

The chain links TRBV7-6 to TRBJ2-1; lacking DNA, the TRBD2 call made by TCRdb goes unchecked. Germline lookup yields CDR1 SGHVS and CDR2 FNYEAQ. The CDR3 has 18 amino acids. The CDR3 region is CASSLVSGQTPTYNEQFF.

The chain is built from TRBV20-1 and TRBJ2-1. Germline V gene lookup returns CDR1 DFQATT and CDR2 SNEGSKA (reference sequence). This CDR3 contains 15 residues. CDR3 loop: CSARILTSSYNEQFF.